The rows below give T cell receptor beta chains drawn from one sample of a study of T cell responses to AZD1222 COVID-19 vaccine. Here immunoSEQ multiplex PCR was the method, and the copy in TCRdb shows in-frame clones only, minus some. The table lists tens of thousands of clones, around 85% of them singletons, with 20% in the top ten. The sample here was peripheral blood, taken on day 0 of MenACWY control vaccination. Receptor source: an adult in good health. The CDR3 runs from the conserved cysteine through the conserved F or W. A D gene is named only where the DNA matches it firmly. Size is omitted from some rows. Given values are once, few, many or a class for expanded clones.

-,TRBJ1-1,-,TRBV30,CAWSRSSRRNTEAFF
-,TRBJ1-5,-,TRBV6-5,CASSKQGNQPQHF
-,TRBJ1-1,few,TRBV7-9,CASSLTLNTEAFF
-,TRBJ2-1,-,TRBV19,CASSPRGLYYNEQFF
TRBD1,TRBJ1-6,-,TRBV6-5,CATLAGTDNSPLHF
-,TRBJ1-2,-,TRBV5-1,CASSSGGHGYTF
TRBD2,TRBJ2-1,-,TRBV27,CASRKGLAGPYNEQFF
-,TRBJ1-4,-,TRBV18,CASSPPEGVHEKLFF
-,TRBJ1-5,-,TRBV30,CAWSVGDKLRNQPQHF
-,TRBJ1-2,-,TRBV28,CASSQTGIEGYTF
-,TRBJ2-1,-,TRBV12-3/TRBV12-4,CASRVSAEQFF
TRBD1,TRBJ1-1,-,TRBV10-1,CASSGGVYTEAFF
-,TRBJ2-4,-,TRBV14,CASSRGARAKNIQYF
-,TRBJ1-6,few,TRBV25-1,CASKGTHNSPLHF
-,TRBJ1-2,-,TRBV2,CAWAGANYGYTF
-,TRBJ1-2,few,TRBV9,CASSADTTYGYTF
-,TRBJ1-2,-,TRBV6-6,CASRDLTAGLDGYTF
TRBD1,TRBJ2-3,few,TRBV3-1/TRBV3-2,CASSPQGASDTQYF
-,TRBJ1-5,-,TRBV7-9,CASSLPNQPQHF
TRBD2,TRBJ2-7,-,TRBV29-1,CSVETGGLGEQYF
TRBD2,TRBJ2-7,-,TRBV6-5,CASSSSGGLSYEQYF
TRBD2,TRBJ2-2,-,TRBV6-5,CASSYDARGRTGELFF
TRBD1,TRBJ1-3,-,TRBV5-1,CASSKDRGPSGNTIYF
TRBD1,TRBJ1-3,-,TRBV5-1,CASSLWGQGISSSGNTIYF
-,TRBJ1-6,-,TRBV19,CASSIDPGETLHF
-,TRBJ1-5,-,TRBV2,CASSEGLGGQPQHF
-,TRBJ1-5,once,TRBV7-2,CASSPDRYQPQHF
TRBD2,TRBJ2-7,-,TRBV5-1,CASSWTLAGGDYEQYF
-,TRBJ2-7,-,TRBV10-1,CASSERVSSEQYF
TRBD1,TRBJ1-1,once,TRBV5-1,CASSLNGQGDTEAFF
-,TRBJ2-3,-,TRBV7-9,CASSLAFTDTQYF
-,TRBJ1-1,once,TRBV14,CASSQEAGSEAFF
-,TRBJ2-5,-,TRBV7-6,CASRALKSSQETQYF
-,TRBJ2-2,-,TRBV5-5,CASSLTLTGDTGELFF
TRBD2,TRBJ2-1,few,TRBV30,CSGGAYNEQFF
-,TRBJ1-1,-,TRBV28,CASSSPGQVLNTEAFF
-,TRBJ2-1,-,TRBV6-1,CASSEIMKNEQFF
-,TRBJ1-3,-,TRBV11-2,CASSLVLLGSGNTIYF
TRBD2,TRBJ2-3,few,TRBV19,CASSRLAGDRDTQYF
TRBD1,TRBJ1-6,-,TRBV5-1,CASSLKAGGAVENSPLHF
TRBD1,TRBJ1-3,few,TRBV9,CASSAETGYGNTIYF
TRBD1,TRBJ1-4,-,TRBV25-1,CASSAGTGGVDNEKLFF
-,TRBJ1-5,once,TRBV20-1,CSARLEGQHF
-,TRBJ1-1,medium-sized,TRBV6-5,CASRPGLRTEAFF
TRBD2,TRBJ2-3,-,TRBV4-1,CASSLLGARSGGDTQYF
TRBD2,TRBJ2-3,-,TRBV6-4,CASSDSRGATDTQYF
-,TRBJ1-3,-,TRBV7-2,CASSNGQGNTIYF
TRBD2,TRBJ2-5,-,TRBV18,CASSPSGRAETQYF
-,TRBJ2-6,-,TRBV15,CATSRDTGANVLTF
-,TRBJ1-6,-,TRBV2,CASSEQQVWNSPLHF
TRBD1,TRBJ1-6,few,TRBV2,CASTGQAVNSPLHF
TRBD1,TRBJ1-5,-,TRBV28,CASKSTGARNGQPQHF